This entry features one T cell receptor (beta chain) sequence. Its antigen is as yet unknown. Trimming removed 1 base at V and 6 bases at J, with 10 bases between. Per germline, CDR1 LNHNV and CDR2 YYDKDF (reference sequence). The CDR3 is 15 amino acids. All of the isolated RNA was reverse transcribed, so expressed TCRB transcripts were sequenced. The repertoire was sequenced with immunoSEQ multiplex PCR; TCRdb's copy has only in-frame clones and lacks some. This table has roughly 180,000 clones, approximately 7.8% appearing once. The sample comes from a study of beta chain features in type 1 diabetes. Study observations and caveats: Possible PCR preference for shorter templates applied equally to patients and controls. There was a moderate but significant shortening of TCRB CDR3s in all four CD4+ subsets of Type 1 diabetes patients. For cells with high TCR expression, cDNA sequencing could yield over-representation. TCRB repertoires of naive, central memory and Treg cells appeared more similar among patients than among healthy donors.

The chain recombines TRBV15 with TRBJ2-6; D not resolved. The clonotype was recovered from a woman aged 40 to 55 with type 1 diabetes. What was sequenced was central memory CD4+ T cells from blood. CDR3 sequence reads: CATSRGGVEANVLTF. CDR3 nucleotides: TGTGCCACCAGCAGAGGAGGCGTTGAGGCCAACGTCCTGACTTTC.